Below, 25 T cell receptor beta chains from the same sample are listed, as sequenced in a study of response to subunit inactivated influenza vaccine. TCRdb processed the RT-PCR reads anew with MiXCR; each CDR3 protein has one entry. This table has around 600,000 distinct CDR3 sequences, about 10% appearing once. These data were also reused for a study on T cells expressing NK-cell markers. That source notes: The cDNA for TCR beta came from 5'RACE template switching with UMIs.

The sample in question was PBMCs from blood, obtained on the day of vaccination. These receptors originate from a man in his forties or fifties who received an inactivated influenza vaccine.

This clonotype was found a few times. The chain combines TRBV20-1 with TRBJ1-4; TRBD1 might be the D (6 bases). CDR1 and CDR2 from the germline V gene are DFQATT and SNEGSKA (reference sequence). V was trimmed by 5 bases and J by 6 bases, leaving 16 bases between them. This CDR3 region has 14 residues. The CDR3 region is CSADPIGGDEKLFF. CDR3 DNA sequence: TGCAGTGCTGACCCCATAGGGGGAGATGAAAAACTGTTTTTT.

This clonotype was detected ten times or more. This chain joins TRBV20-1 and TRBJ1-5; D is unresolved. This CDR3 contains 12 residues. V was pared by 5 bases and J by 0 bases, with 5 bases between. The germline CDR1 and CDR2 sequences are DFQATT and SNEGSKA (reference sequence). In nucleotides, the CDR3 is TGCAGTGCTCGTAATAGCAATCAGCCCCAGCATTTT. The encoded protein is CSARNSNQPQHF.

This chain joins TRBV3-1 and TRBJ2-1; 7 bases agree with TRBD2. CDR1 is LGHDT, CDR2 YNNKEL, per germline (reference sequence). The J segment lost 0 bases and the V segment lost 4 bases, leaving 6 bases of the junction unmatched. The CDR3 has 16 residues. CDR3 DNA: TGTGCCAGCAGCCCCCGACTAGCCCACTCCTACAATGAGCAGTTCTTC. It translates to CASSPRLAHSYNEQFF.

This clonotype was seen more than once but under ten times. This chain connects TRBV7-2 to TRBJ2-2; tentatively, D is TRBD1 (5 bases). This CDR3 contains 15 residues. The V end was cut by 2 bases, the J end by 4 bases, with 11 bases between. The germline CDR1 and CDR2 sequences are SGHTA and FQGNSA. The CDR3 nucleotides are TGTGCCAGCAGCTTATCGAGACAGATCACCGGGGAGCTGTTTTTT. This gives the protein CASSLSRQITGELFF.

The chain combines TRBV20-1 with TRBJ2-5; TRBD1 matches 7 bases. The ends lost 0 bases at V and 2 bases at J; junction bases unmatched: 6. Germline V gene data show CDR1 as DFQATT and CDR2 as SNEGSKA (reference sequence). The CDR3 totals 15 residues. The CDR3 bases are TGCAGTGCTAGAGATCGAGACAGGGTTCAAGAGACCCAGTACTTC. Translation gives CSARDRDRVQETQYF.

On this clonotype: This may be a read error: a much more frequent sequence differs by one nucleotide. The rearrangement joins TRBV20-1 to TRBJ2-7; D might be TRBD1 (5 bases). Germline assignment: CDR1 DFQATT and CDR2 SNEGSKA (reference sequence). This CDR3 is built from 14 residues. V was shortened by 3 bases and J by 0 bases, with 12 bases between the two germline ends. CDR3 protein: CSARLQEFSYEQYF. The DNA for the CDR3 is TGCAGTGCTAGGTTACAGGAGTTCTCCTACGAGCAGTACTTC.

Regarding this clonotype: The junction shows a germline mismatch at one end, possibly a read error. The chain couples TRBV7-7 to TRBJ2-5; no reliable D call. CDR1 is SSHAT, CDR2 FNYEAQ, per germline (reference sequence). The length of the CDR3 is 13 residues. The CDR3 loop is CASSLNNQETQYF. For the CDR3, the DNA is TGTGCTAGCAGCCTGAATAACCAAGAGACCCAGTACTTC.

V usage is TRBV27 and J usage is TRBJ2-7; D is possibly TRBD1 (5 bases). Germline V gene data show CDR1 as MNHEY and CDR2 as SMNVEV (reference sequence). The V gene lost 6 bases and the J gene lost 2 bases, with 14 bases spanning the gap. This CDR3 has 14 amino acids. CDR3 in amino acids: CASSLRRQTYEQYF. CDR3 bases: TGTGCCAGCAGCCTCCGCAGACAGACCTACGAGCAGTACTTC.

As to this clonotype: An end of the junction differs from the germline gene, which may be a read error. This rearrangement joins TRBV12-3 or TRBV12-4 to TRBJ2-5, with D unclear. The CDR3 consists of 15 residues. CDR3 region: CASRPGRVVQETQHF. CDR3 bases: TGTGCCAGCAGACCCGGAAGGGTTGTGCAAGAGACCCAGCACTTC.

A few counts support this clonotype. The chain recombines TRBV5-6 with TRBJ2-7, with 9 bases fitting TRBD1. The CDR3 covers 16 residues. V lost 4 bases, J lost 1 base, and 9 bases stayed unmatched. CDR1 is SGHDT and CDR2 is YYEEEE in the germline V gene. The CDR3 protein is CASSIDRGTRSYEQYF. The CDR3 DNA sequence: TGTGCCAGCAGCATAGACAGGGGGACACGGTCCTACGAGCAGTACTTC.

The chain links TRBV5-4 to TRBJ2-7; 8 bases align to TRBD1. Germline V CDR1 and CDR2: SGHNT, YYREEE (reference sequence). V shed 3 bases, J shed 7 bases, and the junction held 6 bases outside the gene matches. The CDR3 runs 13 residues. CDR3 DNA: TGTGCCAGCAGCTGGACAGGGTTGGGGGAGCAGTACTTC. Its translation: CASSWTGLGEQYF. The entire variable domain, with the rest obtained from reference TRBV5-4 and TRBJ2-7, is as follows: ETGVTQSPTHLIKTRGQQVTLRCSSQSGHNTVSWYQQALGQGPQFIFQYYREEENGRGNFPPRFSGLQFPNYSSELNVNALELDDSALYLCASSWTGLGEQYFGPGTRLTVT.

V gene TRBV7-9 combines with J gene TRBJ2-3; weak D call: TRBD1 (5 bases). The germline V and J ends were trimmed by 0 bases and 5 bases, with 18 bases remaining between them. The CDR3 is 17 residues long. The germline CDR1 and CDR2 sequences are SEHNR and FQNEAQ (reference sequence). The CDR3 region has the DNA TGTGCCAGCAGCTTAGCGCAGGGAATACCTCCCAAAGATACGCAGTATTTT. Its translation: CASSLAQGIPPKDTQYF.

This chain uses TRBV12-3 or TRBV12-4 with TRBJ1-5, with TRBD1 identical over 8 bases. This CDR3 comprises 15 residues. Trimming cost V 5 bases and J 2 bases; bases outside gene matches: 5. CDR3 residues: CASSDRGEGNQPQHF. The CDR3 region has the DNA TGTGCCAGCAGTGACAGGGGAGAGGGCAATCAGCCCCAGCATTTT.

This clonotype has a count of ten or more. The J gene is TRBJ1-1, the V gene TRBV4-1; a possible D gene is TRBD1 (5 bases). Trimming removed 4 bases at V and 10 bases at J, with 16 bases between. The length of the CDR3 is 13 residues. Germline CDR1 reads MGHRA; CDR2 reads YSYEKL. CDR3 DNA sequence: TGCGCCAGCAGCCCCTCCAAGGGGTACGCAGCTTTCTTT. This sequence encodes CASSPSKGYAAFF.

This chain uses TRBV12-3 or TRBV12-4 with TRBJ2-7, with 11 bases that match TRBD2. The CDR3 totals 14 residues. After removal of 3 bases from V and 5 bases from J, the junction contained 3 bases not matched to a gene. In nucleotides, the CDR3 is TGTGCCAGCAGTTTCCTAGCGGGAGGCCACGAGCAGTACTTC. Encoded protein: CASSFLAGGHEQYF.

The rearrangement links TRBV20-1 to TRBJ2-3; 8 bases line up with TRBD2. V lost 6 bases to trimming and J lost 0 bases; unmatched junction nucleotides: 8. This CDR3 is built from 15 residues. The germline gives CDR1 DFQATT, CDR2 SNEGSKA (reference sequence). The CDR3 DNA reads as TGCAGTGCCCCCAAAGGACTAGCTAGCACAGATACGCAGTATTTT. Amino acid sequence: CSAPKGLASTDTQYF.

This clonotype has a handful of counts. The chain employs TRBV6-2 or TRBV6-3 and TRBJ2-1; no reliable D call. Between the trimmed V and J ends, which lost 0 bases and 16 bases, there was a span of 16 bases. The CDR3 extends over 13 amino acids. Germline CDR1 is MNHEY and CDR2 is SVGEGT. The DNA for the CDR3 is TGTGCCAGCAGTTACTCGGCTTCCAGGATGTCATTCTTC. Amino acid sequence: CASSYSASRMSFF.

The sample holds many counts of this clonotype. This sequence joins TRBV6-1 and TRBJ1-5, with D unresolved. CDR3 length: 15 residues. Deletions cut 2 bases from V and 1 base from J, with 9 bases between. The germline V gene encodes CDR1 MNHNS and CDR2 SASEGT. DNA of the CDR3: TGTGCCAGCAGTGAATATCTAGGCAGCAATCAGCCCCAGCATTTT. Translating gives CASSEYLGSNQPQHF.

J is TRBJ2-1 and V is TRBV29-1; D perhaps matches TRBD1 (6 bases). Germline values: CDR1 SQVTM, CDR2 ANQGSEA. The CDR3 is 16 amino acids. Trimming took off 4 bases at V and 6 bases at J, with 22 bases between the two ends. The CDR3 spells CSVGGQWRRKGNEQFF. DNA for the CDR3: TGCAGCGTTGGGGGGCAGTGGAGGCGGAAGGGCAATGAGCAGTTCTTC.

This clonotype was counted ten times or more. V gene TRBV12-3 or TRBV12-4 combines with J gene TRBJ2-7; D unresolved. The CDR3 has 13 residues. V lost 1 base and J lost 7, with 11 bases in between. In DNA form, the CDR3 reads TGTGCCAGCAGTTTAGGGGTCTCGGCGGAGCAGTACTTC. The encoded protein is CASSLGVSAEQYF.

Notes on this clonotype: Without the conserved terminal phenylalanine or tryptophan, this CDR3 likely stems from a read error. The chain carries TRBV5-1 and TRBJ2-1; tentative D call: TRBD1 (5 bases). V was clipped by 0 bases and J by 7 bases, with 14 bases between them. The CDR3 loop spans 15 amino acids. Per germline, CDR1 SGHRS and CDR2 YFSETQ. CDR3 DNA: TGCGCCAGCAGCTTGGCCGTTTCAGGGCCGAATGAGCAGTTCATC. It yields the protein CASSLAVSGPNEQFI.

This clonotype appeared a few times. The rearrangement uses TRBV10-3 and TRBJ1-1, with unresolved D. Trimming took 4 bases from V and 1 from J, leaving 10 bases between them. CDR3 length: 14 residues. Per germline, CDR1 ENHRY and CDR2 SYGVKD. As DNA, the CDR3 is TGTGCCATCAGTGTAAAACAGCCGAACACTGAAGCTTTCTTT. It is translated as CAISVKQPNTEAFF.

The J gene is TRBJ2-3, the V gene TRBV6-5; 12 nucleotides match TRBD1. The CDR3 is made up of 16 amino acids. V shed 2 bases, J shed 5 bases, and the junction held 5 bases outside the gene matches. Per germline, CDR1 MNHEY and CDR2 SVGAGI. The DNA of the CDR3 is TGTGCCAGCAGTTACGGGACAGGGGGCAGGAGAGATACGCAGTATTTT. Translating gives CASSYGTGGRRDTQYF.

This clonotype has just a few counts. The chain is built from TRBV5-1 and TRBJ2-5; weak D call: TRBD2 (6 bases). Germline V gives CDR1 SGHRS, CDR2 YFSETQ. The CDR3 is 14 residues long. V lost 4 bases, J lost 5 bases, and 15 bases lay in between. CDR3 region: CASSANTGGETQYF. CDR3 coding DNA: TGCGCCAGCAGCGCAAACACTGGGGGGGAGACCCAGTACTTC.

This clonotype was observed a few times. The chain links TRBV7-9 to TRBJ2-7; the D gene is possibly TRBD1 (5 bases). Trimming left V 6 bases short and J 6 bases short, with 18 bases between. CDR1 and CDR2 (germline): SEHNR, FQNEAQ (reference sequence). The CDR3 covers 14 residues. Written as DNA, the CDR3 is TGTGCCAGCAGTAAAGGGGAATCGGCTAGCGAGCAGTACTTC. Protein sequence: CASSKGESASEQYF.